This TCR beta chain was captured by sequencing in a study of graft-versus-host responses after intestinal transplantation. Sequencing was performed with immunoSEQ multiplex PCR; in TCRdb, only in-frame clones are kept and a portion is missing. The table records 65,000 to 100,000 clones, roughly 92% of them present only once. Remarks on this clone: The antigen remains unidentified.

The CDR3 is 16 residues long. Germline lookup yields CDR1 SGDLS and CDR2 YYNGEE. V lost 3 bases, J lost 5 bases, and 20 bases lay in between. The TCR originated in a human donor who was the organ donor for an intestinal transplant. Specimen: unstimulated CD8+ T cells sorted from spleen or lymph node cells, collected before transplant. V usage is TRBV9 and J usage is TRBJ1-1; tentative D call: TRBD1 (6 bases). The DNA for the CDR3 is TGTGCCAGCAGCGAATCGTTGAGTACAGGGCGTACTGAAGCTTTCTTT. As protein: CASSESLSTGRTEAFF. Complete variable domain (other parts from reference TRBV9 and TRBJ1-1): DSGVTQTPKHLITATGQRVTLRCSPRSGDLSVYWYQQSLDQGLQFLIQYYNGEERAKGNILERFSAQQFPDLHSELNLSSLELGDSALYFCASSESLSTGRTEAFFGQGTRLTVV.